These T cell receptor beta chains were read from a single sample in a study of early T cells in non-severe SARS-CoV-2 infection. A single record per CDR3 protein comes from TCRdb applying MiXCR to the 5' RACE reads. Of more than 50,000 distinct CDR3 sequences in the sample, around 12% were seen once. The sequencing here drew on whole blood, taken at baseline. The receptors originated from an adult who was a healthcare worker with PCR-confirmed SARS-CoV-2 infection or an uninfected control (not recorded which). CDR3s include the opening cysteine and the closing phenylalanine or tryptophan. Fields, in order: D gene, clone size, V gene, J gene, CDR3 DNA, CDR3 protein. A D gene is named only where the DNA matches it firmly. Part of the rows lack a size; the others show once, few, many or a class for expanded clones.

D gene: NA; clone size: NA; V gene: TRBV7-3; J gene: TRBJ2-2; CDR3 DNA: TGTGCCAGCAGCTTCGCGACAACTGGGGAGCTGTTTTTT; CDR3 protein: CASSFATTGELFF
D gene: NA; clone size: NA; V gene: TRBV11-2; J gene: TRBJ2-7; CDR3 DNA: TGTGCCAGCAGCTTCGGGTGGTTGCGCTACGAGCAGTACTTC; CDR3 protein: CASSFGWLRYEQYF
D gene: NA; clone size: few; V gene: TRBV12-3/TRBV12-4; J gene: TRBJ2-1; CDR3 DNA: TGTGCCAGCAGTCTTAGGCCCACGGGGGAATACAATGAGCAGTTCTTC; CDR3 protein: CASSLRPTGEYNEQFF
D gene: TRBD2; clone size: many; V gene: TRBV4-3; J gene: TRBJ2-1; CDR3 DNA: TGCGCCAGCAGCCAAGATGGTAGCGGGAAAGGTGCCTACAATGAGCAGTTCTTC; CDR3 protein: CASSQDGSGKGAYNEQFF
D gene: TRBD2; clone size: many; V gene: TRBV20-1; J gene: TRBJ2-3; CDR3 DNA: TGCAGTGCTAGACATTTAACTAGCGGTTGGGGCCCAGATACGCAGTATTTT; CDR3 protein: CSARHLTSGWGPDTQYF
D gene: NA; clone size: few; V gene: TRBV28; J gene: TRBJ2-7; CDR3 DNA: TGTGCCAGCAGTTTAGATGTGGCAGCTACGGGCGAGCAGTACTTC; CDR3 protein: CASSLDVAATGEQYF
D gene: NA; clone size: few; V gene: TRBV27; J gene: TRBJ2-7; CDR3 DNA: TGTGCCAGCAGTTTATTAGGTGGGTCCTACGAGCAGTACTTC; CDR3 protein: CASSLLGGSYEQYF
D gene: NA; clone size: few; V gene: TRBV18; J gene: TRBJ2-4; CDR3 DNA: TGTGCCAGCTCACCTGCAGGGTTACAAACCAAAAACATTCAGTACTTC; CDR3 protein: CASSPAGLQTKNIQYF
D gene: NA; clone size: NA; V gene: TRBV7-2; J gene: TRBJ2-7; CDR3 DNA: TGTGCCAGCAGCTTAGCGTTTCGTATTAGGTCTGTCTACGAGCAGTACTTC; CDR3 protein: CASSLAFRIRSVYEQYF
D gene: TRBD1; clone size: few; V gene: TRBV28; J gene: TRBJ1-1; CDR3 DNA: TGTGCCAGCAGTTCCTGGACAGGGGAGAACACTGAAGCTTTCTTT; CDR3 protein: CASSSWTGENTEAFF
D gene: TRBD2; clone size: many; V gene: TRBV2; J gene: TRBJ2-2; CDR3 DNA: TGTGCCAGCAGGAGTCTAGCGGGAGGGAACACCGGGGAGCTGTTTTTT; CDR3 protein: CASRSLAGGNTGELFF
D gene: TRBD2; clone size: few; V gene: TRBV5-1; J gene: TRBJ2-5; CDR3 DNA: TGCGCCAGCAGCAAGACTAGCGGGATAGAGACCCAGTACTTC; CDR3 protein: CASSKTSGIETQYF
D gene: TRBD2; clone size: NA; V gene: TRBV20-1; J gene: TRBJ2-1; CDR3 DNA: TGCAGTGCTAGGGCCCCCAGCGGGAGATCCTACAATGAGCAGTTCTTC; CDR3 protein: CSARAPSGRSYNEQFF
D gene: NA; clone size: few; V gene: TRBV28; J gene: TRBJ1-1; CDR3 DNA: TGTGCCAGCAAGGGACGGCTGAACACTGAAGCTTTCTTT; CDR3 protein: CASKGRLNTEAFF
D gene: NA; clone size: few; V gene: TRBV18; J gene: TRBJ2-1; CDR3 DNA: TGTGCCAGCTCCCCGGGTCAGGCGGCGCAGTTCTTC; CDR3 protein: CASSPGQAAQFF
D gene: NA; clone size: NA; V gene: TRBV4-1; J gene: TRBJ2-7; CDR3 DNA: TGCGCCAGCAGCCAAGTCAGGGGCTACGAGCAGTACTTC; CDR3 protein: CASSQVRGYEQYF
D gene: NA; clone size: NA; V gene: TRBV24-1; J gene: TRBJ2-2; CDR3 DNA: TGTGCCACCAGTGATTTGTGGGATTCCGGGGAGCTGTTTTTT; CDR3 protein: CATSDLWDSGELFF
D gene: TRBD2; clone size: NA; V gene: TRBV28; J gene: TRBJ2-1; CDR3 DNA: TGTGCCAGCAGTTCCCCGCGAGGCGCTAGCGGGAGGTATGAGCAGTTCTTC; CDR3 protein: CASSSPRGASGRYEQFF
D gene: NA; clone size: many; V gene: TRBV7-9; J gene: TRBJ1-2; CDR3 DNA: TGTGCCAGCAGCTTACGCAGGGAGGAAGATGGCTACACCTTC; CDR3 protein: CASSLRREEDGYTF
D gene: NA; clone size: NA; V gene: TRBV4-2; J gene: TRBJ2-2; CDR3 DNA: TGTGCCAGCAGCACACTCCAGGGGCCCGGGGAGCTGTTTTTT; CDR3 protein: CASSTLQGPGELFF
D gene: TRBD1; clone size: NA; V gene: TRBV18; J gene: TRBJ1-2; CDR3 DNA: TGTGCCAGCTCACCCGACAGGGGAAGGGACTATGGCTACACCTTC; CDR3 protein: CASSPDRGRDYGYTF
D gene: NA; clone size: NA; V gene: TRBV6-2/TRBV6-3; J gene: TRBJ2-2; CDR3 DNA: TGTGCCAGCAGGTCGACTCAAAACACCGGGGAGCTGTTTTTT; CDR3 protein: CASRSTQNTGELFF
D gene: TRBD2; clone size: few; V gene: TRBV9; J gene: TRBJ2-3; CDR3 DNA: TGTGCCAGCAGCGTCGGGCGGGAGTGGGATACGCAGTATTTT; CDR3 protein: CASSVGREWDTQYF
D gene: TRBD2; clone size: few; V gene: TRBV7-2; J gene: TRBJ2-7; CDR3 DNA: TGTGCCAGCTGTGTTAGCGGGAGAAGGAACCACGAGCAGTACTTC; CDR3 protein: CASCVSGRRNHEQYF
D gene: NA; clone size: NA; V gene: TRBV21-1; J gene: TRBJ2-5; CDR3 DNA: TGTGCCAGCAGCAAAGAGGGATTCGAGACCCAGTACTTC; CDR3 protein: CASSKEGFETQYF